This T cell receptor beta chain stems from a study of T cells after yellow fever vaccination. Turning to the study itself: Preparation of the low-cell-number fractions used SMART-Seq v4 Ultra Low Input. The study, taken as a whole, reports: Among primary-vaccination clones, most reappeared after the booster, at just under 98% for CD4 and roughly 88% for CD8. Only a small proportion of the clonotypes turned up in both the CD4 and the CD8 compartments, likely arising from convergent recombination. Abundant bulk-population clonotypes could contaminate the FACS-sorted repertoires.

The CDR3 has 14 residues. The V and J ends lost 4 bases and 5 bases, in that order; junction bases with no gene match: 8. CDR1 and CDR2 from the germline V gene are SGHRS and YFSETQ. TCRdb independently ran MiXCR on the 5' RACE reads; one entry per CDR3 protein. Of 150,000 to 200,000 distinct CDR3 sequences detected, 6.2% appear once; the ten largest clones hold less than 3.5%. This clonotype was detected many times. The antigen is unknown. The input for sequencing was CD4+ T cells sorted from PBMCs, taken on the day of the first yellow fever vaccination. This receptor was obtained from a man younger than 35 who received the YFV17D yellow fever vaccine. V usage is TRBV5-1 and J usage is TRBJ2-5; the match to TRBD1 covers 7 bases. The CDR3 loop is CASSEGTAAETQYF. DNA of the CDR3: TGCGCCAGCAGCGAAGGGACAGCCGCGGAGACCCAGTACTTC.